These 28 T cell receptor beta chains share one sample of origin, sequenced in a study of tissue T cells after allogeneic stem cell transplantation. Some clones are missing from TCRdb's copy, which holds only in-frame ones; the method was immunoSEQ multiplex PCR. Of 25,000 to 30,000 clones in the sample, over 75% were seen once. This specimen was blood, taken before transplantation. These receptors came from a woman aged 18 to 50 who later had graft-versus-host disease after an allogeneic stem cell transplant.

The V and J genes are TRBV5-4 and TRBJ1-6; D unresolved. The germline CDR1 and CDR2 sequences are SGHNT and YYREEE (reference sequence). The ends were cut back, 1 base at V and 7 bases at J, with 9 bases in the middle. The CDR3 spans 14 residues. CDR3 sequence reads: CASSLTGRNSPLHF. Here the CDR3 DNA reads TGTGCCAGCAGCTTGACGGGCAGAAATTCACCCCTCCACTTT.

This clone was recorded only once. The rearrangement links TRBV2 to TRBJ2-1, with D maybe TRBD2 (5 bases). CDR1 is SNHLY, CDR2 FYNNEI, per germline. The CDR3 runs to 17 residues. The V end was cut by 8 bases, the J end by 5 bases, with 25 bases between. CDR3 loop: CASGGGRALGEDNEQFF. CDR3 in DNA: TGTGCCAGCGGCGGTGGGCGCGCCCTCGGGGAAGACAATGAGCAGTTCTTC.

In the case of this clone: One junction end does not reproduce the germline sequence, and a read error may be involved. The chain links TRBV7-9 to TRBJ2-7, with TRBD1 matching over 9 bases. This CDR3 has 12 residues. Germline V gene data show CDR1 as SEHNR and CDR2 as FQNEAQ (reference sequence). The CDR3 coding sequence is TGTGCCAGCAGCCCCGTTGGGGACAGGGTTAACTTC. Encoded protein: CASSPVGDRVNF. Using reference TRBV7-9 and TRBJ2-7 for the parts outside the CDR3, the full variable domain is DTGVSQNPRHKITKRGQNVTFRCDPISEHNRLYWYRQTLGQGPEFLTYFQNEAQLEKSRLLSDRFSAERPKGSFSTLEIQRTEQGDSAMYLCASSPVGDRVNFGPGTRLTVT.

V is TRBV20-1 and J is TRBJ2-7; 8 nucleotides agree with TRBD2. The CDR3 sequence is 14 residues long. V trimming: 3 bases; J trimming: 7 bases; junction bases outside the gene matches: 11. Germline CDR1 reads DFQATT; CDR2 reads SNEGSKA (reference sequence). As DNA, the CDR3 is TGCAGTGCTAGTGAGCGGGGGCCTCTAGAAGAGCAGTACTTC. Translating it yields CSASERGPLEEQYF.

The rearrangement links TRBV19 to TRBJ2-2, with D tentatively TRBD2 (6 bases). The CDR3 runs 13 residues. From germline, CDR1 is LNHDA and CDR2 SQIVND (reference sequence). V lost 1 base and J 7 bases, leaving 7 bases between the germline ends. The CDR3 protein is CASSIGRDGELFF. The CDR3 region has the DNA TGTGCCAGTAGTATAGGGAGGGACGGGGAGCTGTTTTTT.

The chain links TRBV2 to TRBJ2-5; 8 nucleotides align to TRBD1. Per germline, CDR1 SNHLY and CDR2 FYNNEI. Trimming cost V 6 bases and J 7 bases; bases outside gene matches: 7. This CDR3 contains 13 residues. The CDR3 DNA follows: TGTGCCAGCAGGACTGAACAGGGGGGGACCCAGTACTTC. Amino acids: CASRTEQGGTQYF. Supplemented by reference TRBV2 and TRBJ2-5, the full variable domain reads EPEVTQTPSHQVTQMGQEVILRCVPISNHLYFYWYRQILGQKVEFLVSFYNNEISEKSEIFDDQFSVERPDGSNFTLKIRSTKLEDSAMYFCASRTEQGGTQYFGPGTRLLVL.

The CDR3 DNA is TGTGCCAGCAGCGACAGGTATGAGGACACTGAAGCTTTCTTT. Protein: CASSDRYEDTEAFF. This sequence joins TRBV6-6 and TRBJ1-1, with a possible D match to TRBD1 (6 bases). CDR3 length equals 14 residues. Germline CDR1 MNHNY, CDR2 SVGAGI (reference sequence). V was pared by 6 bases and J by 3 bases, with 14 bases between.

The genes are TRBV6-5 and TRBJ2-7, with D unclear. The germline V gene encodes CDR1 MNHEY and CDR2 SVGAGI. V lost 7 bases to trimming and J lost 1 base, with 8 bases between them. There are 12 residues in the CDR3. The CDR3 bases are TGTGCCAGCATGGGCGGATCCTACGAGCAGTACTTC. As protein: CASMGGSYEQYF.

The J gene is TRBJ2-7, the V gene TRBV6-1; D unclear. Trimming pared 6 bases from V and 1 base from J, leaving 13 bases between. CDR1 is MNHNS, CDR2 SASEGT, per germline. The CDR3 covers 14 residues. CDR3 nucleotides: TGTGCCAGCAGCGAAAGTTCGCGATCCTACGAGCAGTACTTC. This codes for CASSESSRSYEQYF.

Here the CDR3 DNA reads TGTGCCAGCAATCAGGGCTCCACTGAAGCTTTCTTT. This translates into CASNQGSTEAFF. This chain connects TRBV2 to TRBJ1-1; D perhaps matches TRBD1 (5 bases). Trimming removed 7 bases at V and 4 bases at J, with 10 bases between. The CDR3 consists of 12 residues. Germline V gene lookup returns CDR1 SNHLY and CDR2 FYNNEI. Full variable domain (remainder filled in from reference TRBV2 and TRBJ1-1): EPEVTQTPSHQVTQMGQEVILRCVPISNHLYFYWYRQILGQKVEFLVSFYNNEISEKSEIFDDQFSVERPDGSNFTLKIRSTKLEDSAMYFCASNQGSTEAFFGQGTRLTVV.

The CDR3 here is CATSREWTDYGYTF. The CDR3 DNA follows: TGTGCCACCAGCAGAGAATGGACAGATTATGGCTACACCTTC. The V and J genes are TRBV15 and TRBJ1-2; D is perhaps TRBD1 (6 bases). CDR1 is LNHNV, CDR2 YYDKDF, per germline (reference sequence). Trimming took off 0 bases at V and 5 bases at J, with 10 bases between the two ends. The CDR3 is 14 amino acids.

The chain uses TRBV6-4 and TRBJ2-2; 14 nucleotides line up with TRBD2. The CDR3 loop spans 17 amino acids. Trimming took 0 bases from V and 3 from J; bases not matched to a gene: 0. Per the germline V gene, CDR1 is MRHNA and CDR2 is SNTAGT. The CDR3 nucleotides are TGTGCCAGCAGTGACTCGGGACTAGCGGGGGACACCGGGGAGCTGTTTTTT. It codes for CASSDSGLAGDTGELFF.

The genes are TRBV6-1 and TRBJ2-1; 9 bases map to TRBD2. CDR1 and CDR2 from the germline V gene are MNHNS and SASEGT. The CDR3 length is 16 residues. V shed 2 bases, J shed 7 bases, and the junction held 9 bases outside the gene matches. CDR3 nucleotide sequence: TGTGCCAGCAGTGAAAGCCCTAGCGGGAAGCTAAATGAGCAGTTCTTC. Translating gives CASSESPSGKLNEQFF.

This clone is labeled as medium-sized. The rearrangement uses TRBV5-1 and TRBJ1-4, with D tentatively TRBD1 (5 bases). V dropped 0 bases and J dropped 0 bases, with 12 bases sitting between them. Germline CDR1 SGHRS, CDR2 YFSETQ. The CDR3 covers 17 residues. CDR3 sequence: CASSLVPGTATNEKLFF. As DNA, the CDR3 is TGCGCCAGCAGCTTGGTTCCCGGGACCGCAACTAATGAAAAACTGTTTTTT.

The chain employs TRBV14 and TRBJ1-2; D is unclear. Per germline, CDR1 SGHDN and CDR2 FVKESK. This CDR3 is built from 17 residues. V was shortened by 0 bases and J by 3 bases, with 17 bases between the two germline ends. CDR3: CASSQDPIGRRDYGYTF. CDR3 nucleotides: TGTGCCAGCAGCCAAGATCCCATAGGACGCAGAGACTATGGCTACACCTTC.

For the CDR3, the DNA is TGTGCCAGCAGCCAGTTGGGACAGGGAGGTTCACCCCTCCACTTT. Its protein is CASSQLGQGGSPLHF. The J gene is TRBJ1-6, the V gene TRBV7-6; TRBD1 agrees at 9 bases. The germline V gene has CDR1 SGHVS and CDR2 FNYEAQ. V lost 5 bases, J lost 9 bases, and 8 bases stayed unmatched. The length of the CDR3 is 15 residues.

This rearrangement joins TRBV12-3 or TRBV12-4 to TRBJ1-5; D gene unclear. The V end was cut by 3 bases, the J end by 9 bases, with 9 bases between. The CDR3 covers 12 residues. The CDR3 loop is CASSFSGPPQHF. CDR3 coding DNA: TGTGCCAGCAGTTTTTCAGGACCGCCCCAGCATTTT.

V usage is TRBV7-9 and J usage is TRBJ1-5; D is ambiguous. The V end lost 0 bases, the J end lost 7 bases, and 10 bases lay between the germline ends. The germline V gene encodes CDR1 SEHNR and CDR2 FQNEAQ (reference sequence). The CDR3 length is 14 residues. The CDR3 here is CASSLAGFGQPQHF. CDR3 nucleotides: TGTGCCAGCAGCTTAGCAGGTTTTGGGCAGCCCCAGCATTTT.

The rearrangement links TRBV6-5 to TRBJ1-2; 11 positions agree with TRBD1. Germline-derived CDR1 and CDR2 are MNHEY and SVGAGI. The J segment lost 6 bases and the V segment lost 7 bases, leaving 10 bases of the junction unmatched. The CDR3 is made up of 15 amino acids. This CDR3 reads CASTWDRGSVDGYTF. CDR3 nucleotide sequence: TGTGCCAGCACCTGGGACAGGGGGTCGGTGGATGGCTACACCTTC.

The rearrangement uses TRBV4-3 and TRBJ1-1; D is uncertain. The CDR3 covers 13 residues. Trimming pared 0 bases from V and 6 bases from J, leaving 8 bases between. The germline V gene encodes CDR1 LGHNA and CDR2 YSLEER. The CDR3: CASSQEIVAEAFF. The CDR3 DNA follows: TGCGCCAGCAGCCAAGAGATCGTCGCTGAAGCTTTCTTT.

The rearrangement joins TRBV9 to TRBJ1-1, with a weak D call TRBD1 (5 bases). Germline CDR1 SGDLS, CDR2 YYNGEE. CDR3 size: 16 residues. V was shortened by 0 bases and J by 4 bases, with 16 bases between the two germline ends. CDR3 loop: CASSVVQGYKGTEAFF. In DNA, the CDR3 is TGTGCCAGCAGCGTAGTGCAGGGATACAAGGGCACTGAAGCTTTCTTT.

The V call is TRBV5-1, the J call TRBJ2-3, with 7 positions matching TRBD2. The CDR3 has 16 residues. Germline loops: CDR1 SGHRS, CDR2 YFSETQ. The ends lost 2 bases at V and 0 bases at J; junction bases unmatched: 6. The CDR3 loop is CASSFGGTESTDTQYF. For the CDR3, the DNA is TGCGCCAGCAGCTTCGGGGGGACCGAGAGCACAGATACGCAGTATTTT.

DNA for the CDR3: TGTGCCAGCAGCTCCCAGACAGGGGGCACTGAAGCTTTCTTT. Translating gives CASSSQTGGTEAFF. V is TRBV11-3 and J is TRBJ1-1; TRBD1 matches 9 bases. This CDR3 has 14 amino acids. Germline CDR1 SGHNT, CDR2 YENEEA. After removal of 4 bases from V and 4 bases from J, the junction contained 4 bases not matched to a gene.

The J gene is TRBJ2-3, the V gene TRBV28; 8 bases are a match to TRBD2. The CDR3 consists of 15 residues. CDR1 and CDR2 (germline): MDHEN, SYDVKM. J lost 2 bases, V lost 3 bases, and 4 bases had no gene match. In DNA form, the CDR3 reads TGTGCCAGCAGTTTGTCGGGGGGGATCACAGATACGCAGTATTTT. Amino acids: CASSLSGGITDTQYF. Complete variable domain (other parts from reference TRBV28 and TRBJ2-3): DVKVTQSSRYLVKRTGEKVFLECVQDMDHENMFWYRQDPGLGLRLIYFSYDVKMKEKGDIPEGYSVSREKKERFSLILESASTNQTSMYLCASSLSGGITDTQYFGPGTRLTVL.

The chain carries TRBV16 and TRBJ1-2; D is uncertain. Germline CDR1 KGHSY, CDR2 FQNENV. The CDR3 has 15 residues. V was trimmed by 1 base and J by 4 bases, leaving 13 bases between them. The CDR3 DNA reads TGTGCCAGCAGCCAATTCGGGGTCGGGAGCTATGGCTACACCTTC. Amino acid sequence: CASSQFGVGSYGYTF.

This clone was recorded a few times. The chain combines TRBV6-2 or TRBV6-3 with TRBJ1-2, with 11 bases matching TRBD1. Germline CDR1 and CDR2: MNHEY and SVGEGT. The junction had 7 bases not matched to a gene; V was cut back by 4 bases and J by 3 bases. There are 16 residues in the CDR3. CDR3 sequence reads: CASSSRTGGDYYGYTF. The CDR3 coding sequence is TGTGCCAGCAGTTCCCGGACAGGGGGCGATTACTATGGCTACACCTTC.

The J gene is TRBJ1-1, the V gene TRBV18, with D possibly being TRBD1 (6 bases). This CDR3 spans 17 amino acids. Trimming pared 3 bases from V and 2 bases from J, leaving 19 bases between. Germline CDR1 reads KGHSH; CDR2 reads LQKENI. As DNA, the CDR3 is TGTGCCAGCTCACCCCGACAGGAATCTAGGGGAAACACTGAAGCTTTCTTT. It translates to CASSPRQESRGNTEAFF.

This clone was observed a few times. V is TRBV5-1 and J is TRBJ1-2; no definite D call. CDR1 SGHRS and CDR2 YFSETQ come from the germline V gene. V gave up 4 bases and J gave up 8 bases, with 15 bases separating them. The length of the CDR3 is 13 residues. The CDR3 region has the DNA TGCGCCAGCAGCCCGGGAGAGACGCGGGGCTACACCTTC. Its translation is CASSPGETRGYTF.